Given below is one TCR beta chain in context. Only in-frame clones appear in the TCRdb table, and some are missing; sequencing was by immunoSEQ multiplex PCR. The sample consists of 500,000 or so clones, approximately 90% of them appearing once. Cohort assignment relied on participant-reported clinical history. What the recovered Cohort 3 donors had was two negative PCRs, clearance, or symptom resolution. V lost 10 bases to trimming and J lost 4 bases; unmatched junction nucleotides: 10. The CDR3 contains 13 residues. Germline assignment: CDR1 LNHDA and CDR2 SQIVND (reference sequence). This sample stems from a study of blood T cell repertoires in COVID-19. Whole-study context: Sample material is recorded as cDNA or gDNA derived from T cells, B-cell-depleted T cells, or PBMCs.

The V call is TRBV19, the J call TRBJ2-7; 7 bases agree with TRBD1. The sequenced sample was PBMCs or T cells enriched from blood (not recorded which). This receptor was taken from a woman aged 18-29 years who had recovered from COVID-19. In DNA, the CDR3 is TGTGCCACATCCGGGACAGATCGTTACGAGCAGTACTTC. This gives the protein CATSGTDRYEQYF.